This T cell receptor (beta chain) emerged from a study of spatial heterogeneity in lung cancer. Study background: Consistent detection of more beta-chain than alpha-chain sequences was observed. The library had UMIs, and each TCR and UMI pair averaged more than ten raw reads.

This clonotype was observed many times. The antigen remains unidentified. Every TCR cDNA molecule bore a unique molecular identifier. TCRdb ran MiXCR on the 5' RACE reads and lists one entry per CDR3 protein. There are around 9,300 distinct CDR3 sequences in the sample; 5% to 7% occur only once, and less than 30% lies in the top ten. Study results and limitations: Tumors with more nonsynonymous mutations had more expanded intratumoral alpha and beta TCRs.

Time point here: sample taken at primary tumor resection. Whole RNA, isolated from tumor, nontumor lung or frozen PBMC, was sequenced without prior sorting. The TCR was taken from a female donor with early-stage non-small cell lung cancer. The source was lung tumor tissue, collected at surgery.

DNA of the CDR3: TGTGCCAGCAGCCGCGTAGCGGCTATTGTTGTTGGGGAGACCCAGTACTTC. It is translated as CASSRVAAIVVGETQYF. The chain carries TRBV7-9 and TRBJ2-5; D might be TRBD2 (6 bases). Between the trimmed V and J ends, which lost 5 bases and 5 bases, there was a span of 24 bases. The CDR3 sequence is 17 residues long. Germline V CDR1 and CDR2: SEHNR, FQNEAQ (reference sequence).